The 20 T cell receptor beta chains listed next were all sequenced from one sample in a study. MiXCR was run by TCRdb on the RT-PCR reads, yielding one entry per CDR3 protein. Seen here are about 680,000 distinct CDR3 sequences, 12% to 15% observed once, and the top ten hold about 3.9%. The material sequenced was memory CD4+ T cells from blood. All receptors derive from a female donor in good health, serving as a healthy control.

This clonotype was counted ten times or more. This chain links TRBV12-3 or TRBV12-4 with TRBJ1-2, with no clear D. V lost 8 bases, J lost 3 bases, and 13 bases lay in between. CDR3 size: 13 residues. CDR3: CASRGSGDYGYTF. CDR3 nucleotide sequence: TGTGCCAGCCGTGGTAGTGGGGACTATGGCTACACCTTC.

This clonotype was counted a few times. This chain joins TRBV28 and TRBJ2-6; TRBD1 matches at 8 bases. The length of the CDR3 is 18 residues. Germline V gene sequence: CDR1 MDHEN, CDR2 SYDVKM. V dropped 5 bases and J dropped 2; count of bases not matched to a gene: 11. The CDR3 DNA is TGTGCCAGCAGTCACGACAGGGGCAGAGGAGCTGGGGCCAACGTCCTGACTTTC. It encodes CASSHDRGRGAGANVLTF. The full variable domain, its missing parts supplied by reference TRBV28 and TRBJ2-6, is DVKVTQSSRYLVKRTGEKVFLECVQDMDHENMFWYRQDPGLGLRLIYFSYDVKMKEKGDIPEGYSVSREKKERFSLILESASTNQTSMYLCASSHDRGRGAGANVLTFGAGSRLTVL.

This clonotype was picked up a small number of times. The chain recombines TRBV30 with TRBJ2-1, with D hard to call. V lost 0 bases and J lost 0, with 15 bases in between. CDR1 and CDR2 from the germline V gene are GTSNPN and SVGIG (reference sequence). CDR3 length equals 17 residues. CDR3 sequence (DNA): TGTGCCTGGAGTGTACTTAGGAGAGCCAGCTCCTACAATGAGCAGTTCTTC. Protein: CAWSVLRRASSYNEQFF.

This clonotype has only a few counts. V is TRBV4-2 and J is TRBJ2-1; D gene uncertain. CDR1 is LGHNA, CDR2 YNFKEQ, per germline. The V gene lost 9 bases and the J gene lost 6 bases, with 15 bases spanning the gap. The CDR3 runs to 13 residues. CDR3 bases: TGTGCCAGTCGAAACGCCCGAACCAATGAGCAGTTCTTC. Protein sequence: CASRNARTNEQFF.

At least ten counts were recorded for this clonotype. V gene TRBV29-1 combines with J gene TRBJ2-1; 7 bases map to TRBD2. From germline, CDR1 is SQVTM and CDR2 ANQGSEA. The CDR3 covers 13 residues. V was clipped by 2 bases and J by 4 bases; unmatched bases: 2. The CDR3 DNA is TGCAGCGTTGAAACTAGCGTTTACAATGAGCAGTTCTTC. Translation gives CSVETSVYNEQFF.

This clonotype was counted between two and nine times. The genes are TRBV11-2 and TRBJ2-7; D tentatively reads TRBD1 or TRBD2 (6 bases each). This CDR3 contains 15 residues. CDR1 and CDR2 (germline): SGHAT, FQNNGV. The V end was cut by 4 bases, the J end by 5 bases, with 18 bases between. In DNA form, the CDR3 reads TGTGCCAGCAGCTCGGGGACCGGAGGGGGTAACGAGCAGTACTTC. Its protein is CASSSGTGGGNEQYF.

This clonotype came up a few times. V and J are TRBV2 and TRBJ1-5; tentative D call: TRBD1 (6 bases). Germline lookup yields CDR1 SNHLY and CDR2 FYNNEI. Trimming shortened V by 6 bases and J by 1 base, and 16 bases separated the two germline ends. The CDR3 covers 16 residues. CDR3 amino acids: CASSSNRVWSNQPQHF. The CDR3, as DNA: TGTGCCAGCAGCTCTAACAGGGTTTGGAGCAATCAGCCCCAGCATTTT.

This clonotype was detected many times. J is TRBJ2-7 and V is TRBV4-2; 10 nucleotides line up with TRBD2. Germline loops: CDR1 LGHNA, CDR2 YNFKEQ. The V segment lost 0 bases and the J segment 4 bases; nucleotides outside the gene matches: 3. CDR3 length equals 15 residues. CDR3 nucleotides: TGTGCCAGCAGCCAAGATCTAGCGGGGGTATACGAGCAGTACTTC. It specifies CASSQDLAGVYEQYF.

The V and J genes are TRBV11-2 and TRBJ1-5, with D unclear. The ends were cut back, 0 bases at V and 11 bases at J, with 11 bases in the middle. Looked up from germline, CDR1 is SGHAT and CDR2 is FQNNGV. The CDR3 is made up of 13 amino acids. DNA for the CDR3: TGTGCCAGCAGCTTAGATGTTTTGGCAACCCAGCATTTT. Its translation is CASSLDVLATQHF.

This clonotype came up a few times. This rearrangement joins TRBV18 to TRBJ2-7, with 8 positions matching TRBD1. This CDR3 is built from 14 residues. Germline V gene lookup returns CDR1 KGHSH and CDR2 LQKENI. The V and J ends lost 5 bases and 0 bases, in that order; junction bases with no gene match: 3. The CDR3 region is CASSKQGASYEQYF. The CDR3 DNA sequence: TGTGCCAGCTCAAAGCAGGGGGCCTCCTACGAGCAGTACTTC.

This chain connects TRBV5-4 to TRBJ2-2; 11 nucleotides agree with TRBD1. The J segment lost 5 bases and the V segment lost 6 bases, leaving 6 bases of the junction unmatched. The CDR3 is 15 residues long. CDR1 is SGHNT and CDR2 is YYREEE in the germline V gene (reference sequence). CDR3 region: CASTRTGGLTGELFF. CDR3 in DNA: TGTGCCAGCACCAGGACAGGGGGCCTTACCGGGGAGCTGTTTTTT.

This clonotype was found many times. This chain connects TRBV20-1 to TRBJ2-5, with 8 positions matching TRBD2. Germline CDR1 and CDR2: DFQATT and SNEGSKA (reference sequence). The V and J ends lost 5 bases and 4 bases, in that order; junction bases with no gene match: 24. The CDR3 runs 19 residues. The DNA for the CDR3 is TGCAGTGCTGCCGCCCGGGGGATAGCGGGGCGAGGGTTAAGAGAGACCCAGTACTTC. Translated, it gives CSAAARGIAGRGLRETQYF.

This clonotype was seen a handful of times. The chain carries TRBV27 and TRBJ1-2; tentative D call: TRBD1 (6 bases). This CDR3 comprises 15 residues. The V gene's germline CDR1 is MNHEY and CDR2 SMNVEV (reference sequence). V lost 0 bases to trimming and J lost 8 bases, with 16 bases between them. CDR3 sequence reads: CASSLSRTGIRGYTF. The CDR3 nucleotides read TGTGCCAGCAGTTTATCACGCACAGGGATTCGGGGCTACACCTTC.

This clonotype was seen ten or more times. This chain connects TRBV12-3 or TRBV12-4 to TRBJ2-1; the match to TRBD1 covers 7 bases. The CDR3 is made up of 14 amino acids. Trimming took 5 bases from V and 4 from J; bases not matched to a gene: 5. Written as DNA, the CDR3 is TGTGCCAGCAGTACTGGACAGGCTTACAATGAGCAGTTCTTC. It encodes CASSTGQAYNEQFF.

This clonotype was seen a handful of times. The chain employs TRBV19 and TRBJ1-2; D is ambiguous. This CDR3 is built from 11 residues. V lost 1 base, J lost 10 bases, and 7 bases lay in between. Germline CDR1 reads LNHDA; CDR2 reads SQIVND (reference sequence). CDR3 sequence: CASSIGTSYTF. CDR3 nucleotides: TGTGCCAGTAGTATAGGCACCTCCTACACCTTC.

This clonotype showed up just a few times. The J gene is TRBJ1-5, the V gene TRBV5-1; 8 nucleotides align to TRBD1. The CDR3 loop spans 15 amino acids. Trimming at V came to 4 bases and at J to 2 bases, leaving 5 bases not matched to a gene. The germline gives CDR1 SGHRS, CDR2 YFSETQ. The CDR3 spells CASSTGQGGNQPQHF. The CDR3 nucleotides are TGCGCCAGCAGCACTGGACAGGGAGGCAATCAGCCCCAGCATTTT.

This clonotype has only a few counts. V is TRBV12-3 or TRBV12-4 and J is TRBJ2-5, with D perhaps TRBD2 (6 bases). The germline V and J ends were trimmed by 5 bases and 1 base, with 11 bases remaining between them. The CDR3 extends over 14 amino acids. CDR3 in DNA: TGTGCCAGCAGTGGGGACTCATTCCAAGAGACCCAGTACTTC. Protein sequence: CASSGDSFQETQYF.

This rearrangement joins TRBV20-1 to TRBJ2-1; 11 positions agree with TRBD2. The ends lost 1 base at V and 5 bases at J; junction bases unmatched: 7. This CDR3 region has 16 residues. Germline V gene lookup returns CDR1 DFQATT and CDR2 SNEGSKA (reference sequence). This CDR3 is CSARGNSGRDDNEQFF. The CDR3 DNA is TGCAGTGCTAGAGGGAATAGCGGGAGGGATGACAATGAGCAGTTCTTC.

A few counts support this clonotype. The gene calls are TRBV7-2 and TRBJ1-1; D is uncertain. Germline V gene data show CDR1 as SGHTA and CDR2 as FQGNSA. V was shortened by 1 base and J by 11 bases, with 11 bases between the two germline ends. The CDR3 loop spans 12 amino acids. The CDR3 protein is CASSLESRTAFF. The CDR3 bases are TGTGCCAGCAGCTTAGAGTCCCGAACCGCTTTCTTT.

This clonotype was counted only a few times. The V gene is TRBV7-3, the J gene TRBJ1-2; 10 nucleotides agree with TRBD1. Looked up from germline, CDR1 is SGHTA and CDR2 is FQGTGA. The V gene end was trimmed by 5 bases and the J gene end by 6 bases; junction bases not matched to a gene: 3. This CDR3 spans 13 amino acids. The CDR3, as DNA: TGTGCCAGCAGCAGGACAGGGGGACATGGCTACACCTTC. Protein sequence: CASSRTGGHGYTF. Using reference TRBV7-3 and TRBJ1-2 for the parts outside the CDR3, the full variable domain is GAGVSQTPSNKVTEKGKYVELRCDPISGHTALYWYRQSLGQGPEFLIYFQGTGAADDSGLPNDRFFAVRPEGSVSTLKIQRTERGDSAVYLCASSRTGGHGYTFGSGTRLTVV.